This TCR beta chain was profiled in a study of regulatory T cells in long-lasting Graves disease. General study results and limits: Segments TRBV28, TRBJ1-2 and TRBJ2-5 showed preferential usage in persistent disease.

Trimming stripped 2 bases from V and 7 bases from J, with 15 bases between. This CDR3 is 13 amino acids long. Germline V CDR1 and CDR2: DFQATT, SNEGSKA (reference sequence). This clonotype has a count of ten or more. Its antigen remains unknown. Time point denoted: persistent/refractory GD, antithyroid drugs over 5 years with positive TRAb. Construction of the TCR library relied on RNA isolated from PBMCs. CDR3 regions were amplified by Arm-PCR using iRepertoire HTBI primers to build TCR beta libraries. From the multiplex PCR reads, TCRdb called clonotypes with MiXCR, one entry per CDR3 protein. The repertoire holds some 430,000 distinct CDR3 sequences, under 25% seen once, with roughly 7% in the top ten.

The chain links TRBV20-1 to TRBJ2-7; weak D call: TRBD1 (6 bases). This specimen consisted of peripheral blood mononuclear cells (PBMCs), obtained when the disease was refractory, from a patient treated with antithyroid drugs. The receptor's source is a female donor with Graves disease. The CDR3 region is CSARRDTSGEQYF. The CDR3 DNA sequence: TGCAGTGCTAGAAGGGACACCTCGGGAGAGCAGTACTTC.